A single sample gave rise to the 19 T cell receptor beta chains below, sequenced in a study of beta chain features in type 1 diabetes. Findings and caveats of the study: Shorter TCRB CDR3s, moderately but significantly so, were found in Type 1 diabetes patients in all four CD4+ subsets.

For these receptors, no antigen is known. Of the isolated RNA, all was reverse transcribed, and so the sequenced material was expressed TCRB transcripts. Profiling relied on immunoSEQ multiplex PCR, and the TCRdb table lists in-frame clones only, not all of them. The sample contains about 15,000 clones, roughly 76% of which appear only once. Sequenced material: stem cell memory CD4+ T cells from blood. All receptors derive from a woman aged 18-29 years with type 1 diabetes.

Only a few counts were recorded for this clone. The chain couples TRBV7-9 to TRBJ2-7; TRBD1 aligns across 7 bases. In germline, CDR1 is SEHNR, CDR2 FQNEAQ (reference sequence). The CDR3 has 13 amino acids. V dropped 5 bases and J dropped 7; count of bases not matched to a gene: 8. The DNA for the CDR3 is TGTGCCAGCAGCAATAGACAGGGCCGAGAGCAGTACTTC. Translated, it gives CASSNRQGREQYF. Looking up the rest from reference TRBV7-9 and TRBJ2-7 gives the full variable domain: DTGVSQNPRHKITKRGQNVTFRCDPISEHNRLYWYRQTLGQGPEFLTYFQNEAQLEKSRLLSDRFSAERPKGSFSTLEIQRTEQGDSAMYLCASSNRQGREQYFGPGTRLTVT.

This chain uses TRBV4-1 with TRBJ1-4; 7 bases line up with TRBD1. V gave up 6 bases and J gave up 5 bases; unmatched junction bases: 6. This CDR3 is built from 14 residues. The germline V gene has CDR1 MGHRA and CDR2 YSYEKL. The DNA for the CDR3 is TGCGCCAGCAGTCGACAGGGCGGCAATGAAAAACTGTTTTTT. Translation: CASSRQGGNEKLFF.

In DNA form, the CDR3 reads TGTGCCAGCAAGGAGGGAGCCCCCCCCTACAATGAGCAGTTCTTC. It encodes CASKEGAPPYNEQFF. This chain uses TRBV2 with TRBJ2-1; D is perhaps TRBD2 (6 bases). The germline V gene has CDR1 SNHLY and CDR2 FYNNEI. The length of the CDR3 is 15 residues. V lost 7 bases, J lost 2 bases, and 15 bases lay in between.

The CDR3 nucleotides are TGCGCCAGCAGTCTGGCGGGAGACACAGATACGCAGTATTTT. It specifies CASSLAGDTDTQYF. The V gene is TRBV5-1, the J gene TRBJ2-3; TRBD2 aligns across 7 bases. Germline V lookup: CDR1 SGHRS, CDR2 YFSETQ. V trimming: 5 bases; J trimming: 2 bases; junction bases outside the gene matches: 5. CDR3 length: 14 residues.

This clone has only a few counts. This sequence joins TRBV7-9 and TRBJ2-7, with 9 bases matching TRBD2. The CDR3 runs 16 residues. Germline V gives CDR1 SEHNR, CDR2 FQNEAQ (reference sequence). Unmatched junction bases numbered 8, after V lost 0 bases and J lost 5 bases. CDR3 DNA: TGTGCCAGCAGCTTAGCTAGCGGGAGAACCGGAGACGAGCAGTACTTC. Protein: CASSLASGRTGDEQYF.

The rearrangement uses TRBV19 and TRBJ1-4; D possibly corresponds to TRBD1 (5 bases). V dropped 7 bases and J dropped 0 bases, with 12 bases sitting between them. The germline V gene encodes CDR1 LNHDA and CDR2 SQIVND (reference sequence). The CDR3 extends over 15 amino acids. CDR3 loop: CASNFRAATNEKLFF. The CDR3 DNA sequence: TGTGCCAGTAACTTCAGGGCTGCAACTAATGAAAAACTGTTTTTT.

The V gene is TRBV11-2, the J gene TRBJ1-1, with 7 bases matching TRBD1. V was pared by 7 bases and J by 8 bases, with 7 bases of the junction left unmatched. The CDR3 runs 12 residues. Germline loops: CDR1 SGHAT, CDR2 FQNNGV. DNA of the CDR3: TGTGCCAGCAAGGCCTCAGGGGGAGAAGCTTTCTTT. Translated, it gives CASKASGGEAFF.

The chain links TRBV12-5 to TRBJ1-2, with D unclear. The CDR3 runs 12 residues. From germline, CDR1 is LGHNT and CDR2 FRNRAP. V gave up 2 bases and J gave up 7 bases, with 8 bases separating them. The CDR3 region is CASGLRWAGYTF. CDR3 bases: TGTGCTAGTGGTTTGAGGTGGGCTGGCTACACCTTC.

CDR3 amino acids: CASSKTGSKAFF. CDR3 DNA: TGTGCCAGCAGTAAAACGGGGTCTAAAGCTTTCTTT. V gene TRBV28 combines with J gene TRBJ1-1; D is unresolved. This CDR3 has 12 amino acids. Trimming took 5 bases from V and 9 from J, leaving 13 bases between them. Germline CDR1 MDHEN, CDR2 SYDVKM.

This clone was found a few times. The chain couples TRBV4-2 to TRBJ1-5; D not certain. CDR1 is LGHNA and CDR2 is YNFKEQ in the germline V gene. This CDR3 is built from 13 residues. The V end was cut by 4 bases, the J end by 7 bases, with 11 bases between. Here the CDR3 reads CASSPRAGQPQHF. The CDR3 nucleotides read TGTGCCAGCAGCCCTAGAGCCGGGCAGCCCCAGCATTTT.

The CDR3 bases are TGTGCCAGCAGCCGGGACTCTTGGAGCTCTGGAAACACCATATATTTT. Its translation: CASSRDSWSSGNTIYF. The genes are TRBV11-2 and TRBJ1-3, with a possible D match to TRBD1 (5 bases). The V end was cut by 5 bases, the J end by 0 bases, with 14 bases between. CDR1 and CDR2 from the germline V gene are SGHAT and FQNNGV. The CDR3 runs 16 residues.

The V and J genes are TRBV7-6 and TRBJ2-1; 8 bases match TRBD2. Per germline, CDR1 SGHVS and CDR2 FNYEAQ. The CDR3 extends over 13 amino acids. Unmatched junction bases numbered 4, after V lost 7 bases and J lost 5 bases. CDR3 sequence reads: CASIGLAHNEQFF. Here the CDR3 DNA reads TGTGCCAGCATCGGACTAGCCCACAATGAGCAGTTCTTC.

This clone was observed a few times. The V gene is TRBV5-1, the J gene TRBJ2-7, with a weak D call TRBD1 (5 bases). Germline CDR1 reads SGHRS; CDR2 reads YFSETQ. V lost 2 bases, J lost 6 bases, and 9 bases lay in between. The CDR3 is made up of 12 amino acids. In DNA, the CDR3 is TGCGCCAGCAGCTTCAGGGTGACCGAGCAGTACGTC. It specifies CASSFRVTEQYV.

This rearrangement joins TRBV5-4 to TRBJ1-5; maybe TRBD1 (5 bases). From germline, CDR1 is SGHNT and CDR2 YYREEE (reference sequence). The CDR3 covers 14 residues. Trimming cost V 4 bases and J 9 bases, with 17 bases left between them. The CDR3 region has the DNA TGTGCCAGCAGCCCCAACCCAGGGATTCGGCCCCAGCATTTT. As protein: CASSPNPGIRPQHF.

This clone was seen just once. The rearrangement links TRBV19 to TRBJ2-2; 9 nucleotides match TRBD2. Germline V gene sequence: CDR1 LNHDA, CDR2 SQIVND (reference sequence). Trimming took 2 bases from V and 3 from J; bases not matched to a gene: 7. The CDR3 covers 17 residues. CDR3 residues: CASSIPSGTPYTGELFF. CDR3 DNA: TGTGCCAGTAGTATACCTAGCGGGACCCCCTACACCGGGGAGCTGTTTTTT.

The chain joins TRBV15 to TRBJ2-1, with 11 bases fitting TRBD2. This CDR3 is 18 amino acids long. Trimming cost V 0 bases and J 5 bases; bases outside gene matches: 9. Germline V gene sequence: CDR1 LNHNV, CDR2 YYDKDF (reference sequence). CDR3 bases: TGTGCCACCAGCAGAGATTGGGCTAGCGGGAGGAAAAACAATGAGCAGTTCTTC. Translating gives CATSRDWASGRKNNEQFF.

The J gene is TRBJ2-1, the V gene TRBV19, with 10 bases aligning to TRBD1. This CDR3 comprises 15 residues. In germline, CDR1 is LNHDA, CDR2 SQIVND (reference sequence). After removal of 5 bases from V and 6 bases from J, the junction contained 7 bases not matched to a gene. This chain's CDR3 is CASSAHRTGGNEQFF. CDR3 in DNA: TGTGCCAGTAGTGCCCATAGGACAGGGGGCAATGAGCAGTTCTTC. The full variable domain, rest sourced from reference TRBV19 and TRBJ2-1, is DGGITQSPKYLFRKEGQNVTLSCEQNLNHDAMYWYRQDPGQGLRLIYYSQIVNDFQKGDIAEGYSVSREKKESFPLTVTSAQKNPTAFYLCASSAHRTGGNEQFFGPGTRLTVL.

J is TRBJ2-3 and V is TRBV5-5; 10 bases map to TRBD2. V was pared by 1 base and J by 5 bases, with 7 bases of the junction left unmatched. Germline V gene data show CDR1 as SGHKS and CDR2 as YYEKEE (reference sequence). The CDR3 sequence is 16 residues long. The CDR3 bases are TGTGCCAGCAGCTTGTTGCTAGCGGGAGTCCAAGATACGCAGTATTTT. This gives the protein CASSLLLAGVQDTQYF.

The chain links TRBV7-2 to TRBJ2-1, with D possibly matching TRBD2 (6 bases). Trimming left V 1 base short and J 2 bases short, with 12 bases between. Germline-derived CDR1 and CDR2 are SGHTA and FQGNSA. The CDR3 is 16 amino acids. As DNA, the CDR3 is TGTGCCAGCAGCTTAGTCGGCGCGGGAACCTACAATGAGCAGTTCTTC. Its translation is CASSLVGAGTYNEQFF.